This T cell receptor (beta chain) is drawn from a study of T-cell memory formation after mild COVID-19. Findings and caveats of the study: Clones which contracted sat mainly in CM and EM if CD4+, and in EMRA if CD8+.

TCRdb used MiXCR to reprocess the 5' RACE reads, holding one entry per CDR3 protein. Of approximately 150,000 distinct CDR3 sequences in the sample, roughly 14% were seen once. There are 13 residues in the CDR3. V was shortened by 4 bases and J by 4 bases, with 10 bases between the two germline ends. This clonotype was found a few times. Its specificity is unknown. The clonotype originates from an adult woman who had mild COVID-19 (a few samples of this study predate the infection). Cell type and time point are not known. This chain connects TRBV12-3 or TRBV12-4 to TRBJ1-2; no reliable D call. The specimen was PBMCs or a T cell subset sorted from them (not recorded which). The CDR3 sequence: CASSSRETYGYTF. CDR3 sequence (DNA): TGTGCCAGCAGTTCCCGGGAGACCTATGGCTACACCTTC.